This TCR beta chain was found in a study of beta chain features in type 1 diabetes. The study's findings and limits: Researchers report that Type 1 diabetes patients had moderately but significantly shorter TCRB CDR3s across all four CD4+ subsets.

Isolation of CD4+ naive, central memory, regulatory and stem cell-like memory cells was achieved by sorting via CD45RO/CCR7/CD25/CD127/CD95/CD27. CDR1 and CDR2 (germline): SGHNT, YYREEE (reference sequence). V was pared by 2 bases and J by 4 bases, with 18 bases between. CDR3 size: 16 residues. The whole isolated RNA underwent reverse transcription, so sequencing captured expressed TCRB transcripts. Repertoires were generated with immunoSEQ multiplex PCR, while TCRdb's copy carries only in-frame clones and drops some. Of about 640,000 clones in the sample, 9.5% to 15% were seen once. This clone has only a few counts. The antigen remains unidentified.

Sequenced material: naive CD4+ T cells from blood. This sequence was found in a man aged 30 to 39 with type 1 diabetes. The chain is built from TRBV5-4 and TRBJ2-5, with D perhaps assigned TRBD1 or TRBD2 (6 bases each). CDR3 sequence: CASSFMGATGGETQYF. DNA for the CDR3: TGTGCCAGCAGCTTTATGGGGGCTACCGGGGGAGAGACCCAGTACTTC.